Sequencing of this T cell receptor (beta chain) was carried out in a study of CD8 T cells in ankylosing spondylitis. Study observations and caveats: A TCR beta motif of about eight highly homologous variants seemed to mark ankylosing spondylitis blood.

The CDR3 loop spans 15 amino acids. Germline CDR1 SGHTA, CDR2 FQGNSA. The V segment lost 2 bases and the J segment 3 bases; nucleotides outside the gene matches: 6. Notes on this clonotype: Its antigen is not identified.

By quantitative 5'-RACE with molecular barcodes, the TCR beta libraries were made. TCRdb recomputed calls from the 5' RACE reads with MiXCR, one row per CDR3 protein. The sample has 150,000 to 200,000 distinct CDR3 sequences; over 10% are singletons. The rearrangement links TRBV7-2 to TRBJ1-2; the match to TRBD1 covers 7 bases. The source of this sequence is a female donor with ankylosing spondylitis or in good health (not recorded which). The sample consisted of blood, either unsorted or a sorted T cell fraction (not recorded which). This CDR3 reads CASSLFSQGDYGYTF. The DNA for the CDR3 is TGTGCCAGCAGCTTATTTAGCCAGGGGGACTATGGCTACACCTTC.